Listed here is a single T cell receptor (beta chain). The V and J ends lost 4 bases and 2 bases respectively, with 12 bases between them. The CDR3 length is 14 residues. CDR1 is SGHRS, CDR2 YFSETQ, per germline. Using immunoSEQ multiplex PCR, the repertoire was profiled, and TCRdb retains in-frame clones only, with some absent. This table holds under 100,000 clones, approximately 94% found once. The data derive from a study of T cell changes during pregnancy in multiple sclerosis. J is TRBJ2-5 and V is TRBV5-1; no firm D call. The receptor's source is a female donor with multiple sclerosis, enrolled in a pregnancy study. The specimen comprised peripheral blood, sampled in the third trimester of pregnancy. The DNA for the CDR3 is TGCGCCAGCAGCGGCGACATCTTGCAAGAGACCCAGTACTTC. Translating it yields CASSGDILQETQYF.